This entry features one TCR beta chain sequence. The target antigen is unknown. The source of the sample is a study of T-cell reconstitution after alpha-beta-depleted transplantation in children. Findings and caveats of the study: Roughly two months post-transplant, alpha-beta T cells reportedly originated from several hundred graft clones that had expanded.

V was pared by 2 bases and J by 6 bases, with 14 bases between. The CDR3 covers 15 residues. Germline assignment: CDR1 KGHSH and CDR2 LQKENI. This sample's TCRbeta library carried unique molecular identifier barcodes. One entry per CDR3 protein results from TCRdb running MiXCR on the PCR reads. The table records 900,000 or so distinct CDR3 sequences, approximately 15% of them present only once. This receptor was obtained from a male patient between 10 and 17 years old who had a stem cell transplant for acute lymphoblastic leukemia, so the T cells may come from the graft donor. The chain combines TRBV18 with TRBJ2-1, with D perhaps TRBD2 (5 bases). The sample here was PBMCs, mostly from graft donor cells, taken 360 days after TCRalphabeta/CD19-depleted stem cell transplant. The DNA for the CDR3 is TGTGCCAGCTCACCAGGGAGTGGAGCCGTCAATGAGCAGTTCTTC. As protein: CASSPGSGAVNEQFF.